This note documents a single TCR beta chain sequence. Participant ages covered roughly 18 to 89 years across approximately 25 US areas. These data are taken from a study of blood T cell repertoires in COVID-19. CDR1 and CDR2 from the germline V gene are SQVTM and ANQGSEA. The CDR3 is made up of 13 amino acids. Germline trimming cut 7 bases from V and 1 base from J; bases unmatched to any gene: 6. Measured with immunoSEQ multiplex PCR; TCRdb has only the in-frame clones, and not every one. The sample gives about 180,000 clones, more than 75% of which show up once; more than 7.5% is in the top ten. The sequencing input was PBMCs or T cells enriched from blood (not recorded which). The sequence was collected from a woman in her twenties or thirties who had recovered from COVID-19. The chain recombines TRBV29-1 with TRBJ1-1, with TRBD1 matching over 7 bases. The CDR3 coding sequence is TGCAGCGCGTCGACAGGGCCGAACACTGAAGCTTTCTTT. This sequence encodes CSASTGPNTEAFF.